This TCR beta chain originates from a study of response to subunit inactivated influenza vaccine. TCRdb fed the RT-PCR reads into MiXCR, producing one record per CDR3 protein. The sample consists of around 180,000 distinct CDR3 sequences, around 8.8% of them appearing once. This clonotype has a handful of counts. CDR3 length: 15 amino acids. The trim removed 3 bases at V and 5 bases at J, leaving 6 bases unmatched. Germline CDR1 and CDR2: SGDLS and YYNGEE. This chain connects TRBV9 to TRBJ2-5; 11 bases map to TRBD1. The input for sequencing was non-naive T cells sorted from PBMCs, taken on the day of vaccination. The receptor was isolated from a man aged 50-60 years who received an inactivated influenza vaccine. In DNA form, the CDR3 reads TGTGCCAGCAGCGCCCGGGGACAGGGGGGTGAGACCCAGTACTTC. Translation: CASSARGQGGETQYF.